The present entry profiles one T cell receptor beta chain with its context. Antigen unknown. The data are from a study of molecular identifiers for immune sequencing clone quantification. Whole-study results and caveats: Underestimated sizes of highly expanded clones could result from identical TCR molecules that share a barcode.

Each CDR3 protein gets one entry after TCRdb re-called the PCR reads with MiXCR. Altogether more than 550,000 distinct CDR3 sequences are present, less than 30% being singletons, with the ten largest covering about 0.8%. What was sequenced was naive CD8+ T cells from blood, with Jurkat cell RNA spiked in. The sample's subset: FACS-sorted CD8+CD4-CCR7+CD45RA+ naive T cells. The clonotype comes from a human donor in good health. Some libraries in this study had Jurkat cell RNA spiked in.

Written as DNA, the CDR3 is TGTGCCAGCAGCGCAACTACAGGTCTCTCTGGAAACACCATATATTTT. Amino acid sequence: CASSATTGLSGNTIYF. The chain joins TRBV7-6 to TRBJ1-3; D possibly corresponds to TRBD1 (5 bases). The CDR3 sequence is 16 residues long. CDR1 SGHVS and CDR2 FNYEAQ come from the germline V gene. V was trimmed by 5 bases and J by 0 bases, leaving 14 bases between them.